The text below deals with one TCR beta chain. Its antigen remains unidentified. Base qualities are not provided; no much larger clone lies one nucleotide away. Interpreted using the paper, the time point label stands for: new active TB diagnosis, blood taken before or within 7 days of starting treatment. The active tuberculosis patients were newly diagnosed, HIV-seronegative South African adults aged 18 years or older. Active tuberculosis was confirmed by positive sputum smear microscopy and/or positive M. tuberculosis culture. Immunosequencing of unsorted cryopreserved PBMC covered, on average, about 100,000 T cells per clinical donor. These data come from a study of T cells in tuberculosis listed by TCRdb under 2018. Background for the entire study: To characterize T cells specific for the mycobacterial lipid antigen glucose monomycolate (GMM), the study used CD1B tetramers together with high-throughput TCR immunosequencing. IGRA-negative adolescents, IGRA-positive adolescents with latent tuberculosis and adults with active tuberculosis, ten per group, were compared in a South African clinical cohort. PBMC from active tuberculosis patients were archived either before standard anti-tuberculosis treatment began or within 7 days of its start. The investigation overall reported the following: A classifier using the diverse GMM-specific repertoire reached approximately 90% accuracy (AUROC roughly 0.92), compared with roughly 70% accuracy using GEM motif frequencies. Clinical samples were selected based on which cryopreserved specimens were available, and the active tuberculosis cases were adults whereas the controls were adolescents. The smaller NN-distances were partly driven by shorter CDR3-alpha lengths in active tuberculosis patients, and the difference for TCR-beta did not reach statistical significance. Smaller mean NN-distances to GMM-specific TCRs were observed in active tuberculosis TCR-alpha repertoires than in IGRA-negative controls, suggesting clonal expansion of GMM-specific TCRs.

Relative to germline, V is missing 2 bases and J is missing 8 bases, with 20 bases of the junction outside any gene match. The CDR3 covers 18 residues, taking in both the cysteine and the phenylalanine. Only CDR3 DNA remains: 54 bases, in frame from the first base. TCR libraries were generated with the immunoSEQ multiplex PCR assay, using TCR-beta and/or TCR-alpha/delta assays for each sample. Amplified TCR libraries were sequenced on the Illumina high-throughput platform. As for how the authors treated the data: Clustering and dimensionality reduction relied on pairwise TCRdist distances among GMM-specific receptors from T cells that were either sorted ex vivo or expanded in vitro. Each clinical repertoire was scored by mean NN-distance, the average TCRdist to the nearest 10% of tetramer-positive reference sequences. GEM TCR motif frequency was computed as the fraction of unique TCRs matching known GEM sequences by V/J usage and CDR3 length. Active tuberculosis was classified by linear discriminant analysis with leave-one-out cross-validation, implemented in scikit-learn. TCRdb carries this immuneACCESS record with in-frame sequences only. Its versions omit some clonotypes, under half of them owing to an unresolved V gene in the studies checked, with the rest unexplained. V, J and clone size are those of that table, while D and trimming were read from the DNA. In this sample the table shows 35,000 to 45,000 clones, approximately 95% of which occur a single time. The top ten clonotypes cover about 4.5% of the sample.

In this chain, TRBV6-7 is recombined with TRBJ1-2, with TRBD1 matching 7 junction bases. TRBV6-7 is an ORF, and what it does is uncertain. This material consisted of PBMCs, taken at tuberculosis diagnosis. The receptor's source is an adult with tuberculosis. The CDR3 loop reads CASSYPGIGGFSAWGYTF. The DNA sequence follows: TGTGCCAGCAGTTACCCTGGAATAGGGGGCTTTAGCGCTTGGGGCTACACCTTC.